These 3 T cell receptor beta chains were sequenced from one sample in a study of blood T cell repertoires in COVID-19. Assay: immunoSEQ multiplex PCR; the TCRdb copy retains only in-frame clones and omits some. The sample carries a few hundred thousand clones, 85% recorded once. The sample consisted of peripheral blood. The receptor set was obtained from a woman younger than 30 with acute or convalescent COVID-19.

Here the CDR3 reads CASSQDPPPDTQYF. The CDR3 DNA sequence: TGCGCCAGCAGCCAAGATCCTCCCCCAGATACGCAGTATTTT. This chain connects TRBV4-1 to TRBJ2-3, with unresolved D. This CDR3 contains 14 residues. V lost 0 bases and J 4 bases, leaving 8 bases between the germline ends. CDR1 and CDR2 from the germline V gene are MGHRA and YSYEKL.

CDR3 loop: CSVEGSGVNTEAFF. The CDR3 coding sequence is TGCAGCGTTGAGGGGTCGGGGGTGAACACTGAAGCTTTCTTT. The V call is TRBV29-1, the J call TRBJ1-1; a possible D gene is TRBD1 (5 bases). Germline loops: CDR1 SQVTM, CDR2 ANQGSEA. The germline V and J ends were trimmed by 3 bases and 0 bases, with 11 bases remaining between them. The CDR3 consists of 14 residues.

This rearrangement joins TRBV15 to TRBJ1-1, with no clear D. This CDR3 spans 15 amino acids. V was clipped by 0 bases and J by 0 bases, with 8 bases between them. Germline CDR1 is LNHNV and CDR2 is YYDKDF (reference sequence). CDR3 protein: CATSRDSGLNTEAFF. The DNA for the CDR3 is TGTGCCACCAGCAGAGATAGCGGGCTGAACACTGAAGCTTTCTTT.